One and the same sample provided the 28 T cell receptor beta chains below, sequenced in a study of neurological immune-mediated disorders. TCRdb re-analysed the 5' RACE reads in MiXCR, keeping a single row per CDR3 protein. The sample includes fewer than 45,000 distinct CDR3 sequences, nearly 6.5% of them seen just once. The sequenced sample was CD4+ T cells from blood. Receptors were obtained from a woman aged 40 to 55 in good health.

The V call is TRBV12-3 or TRBV12-4, the J call TRBJ2-4; 9 bases are shared with TRBD1. V was pared by 8 bases and J by 0 bases, with 11 bases of the junction left unmatched. The CDR3 extends over 17 amino acids. CDR3 residues: CASRTGEIPLAKNIQYF. CDR3 nucleotides: TGTGCCAGCCGGACAGGGGAAATACCTCTAGCCAAAAACATTCAGTACTTC.

Ten or more counts support this clonotype. This chain connects TRBV5-1 to TRBJ2-7; D is undetermined. Germline V gives CDR1 SGHRS, CDR2 YFSETQ. V lost 4 bases and J lost 6, with 20 bases in between. The CDR3 has 15 residues. DNA for the CDR3: TGCGCCAGCAGCCCTACGGGTCTTACATTCCGCGAGCAGTACTTC. Translation gives CASSPTGLTFREQYF.

This clonotype was found many times. The chain links TRBV5-4 to TRBJ2-7; D not resolved. With 0 bases removed from V and 2 bases from J, the gap between germline ends came to 15 bases. Germline assignment: CDR1 SGHNT and CDR2 YYREEE (reference sequence). CDR3 length equals 16 residues. This chain's CDR3 is CASSLGLRTYTYEQYF. The CDR3 bases are TGTGCCAGCAGCTTGGGACTCAGGACGTATACCTACGAGCAGTACTTC.

This clonotype was counted at least ten times. This rearrangement joins TRBV27 to TRBJ2-7; the D is unclear. CDR3 length: 12 amino acids. V gave up 6 bases and J gave up 4 bases, with 10 bases separating them. In germline, CDR1 is MNHEY, CDR2 SMNVEV (reference sequence). The CDR3 nucleotides read TGTGCCAGCAGCCAAAATACGTACGAGCAGTACTTC. It yields the protein CASSQNTYEQYF.

In this sample, this clonotype turned up many times. The rearrangement uses TRBV29-1 and TRBJ1-1; D gene uncertain. Between the trimmed V and J ends, which lost 7 bases and 1 base, there was a span of 10 bases. The germline V gene encodes CDR1 SQVTM and CDR2 ANQGSEA. The CDR3 length is 12 residues. The CDR3 spells CSGELANTEAFF. The DNA for the CDR3 is TGCAGCGGGGAGTTGGCGAACACTGAAGCTTTCTTT.

This clonotype was detected many times. The rearrangement uses TRBV5-1 and TRBJ1-4, with 9 bases lining up with TRBD1. The germline V gene has CDR1 SGHRS and CDR2 YFSETQ. The CDR3 covers 14 residues. After removal of 4 bases from V and 7 bases from J, the junction contained 5 bases not matched to a gene. This CDR3 reads CASSIGTGPEKLFF. The CDR3 nucleotides read TGCGCCAGCAGCATTGGGACAGGGCCTGAAAAACTGTTTTTT.

This clonotype has at least ten counts. The chain combines TRBV5-1 with TRBJ2-7; 13 nucleotides line up with TRBD2. CDR3 length equals 18 residues. Trimming at V came to 4 bases and at J to 2 bases, leaving 12 bases not matched to a gene. CDR1 and CDR2 (germline): SGHRS, YFSETQ. CDR3 residues: CASSPAVGLAGLTYEQYF. CDR3 sequence (DNA): TGCGCCAGCAGCCCAGCCGTGGGACTAGCGGGGCTCACCTACGAGCAGTACTTC.

This clonotype was detected only once. The rearrangement uses TRBV4-1 and TRBJ2-2, with TRBD1 matching 9 bases. CDR1 and CDR2 from the germline V gene are MGHRA and YSYEKL. Trimming at V came to 1 base and at J to 7 bases, leaving 7 bases not matched to a gene. The CDR3 contains 16 residues. The DNA of the CDR3 is TGCGCCAGCAGCCAAGTTGGACAGGGGTATGGCGGGGAGCTGTTTTTT. It is translated as CASSQVGQGYGGELFF.

There are many counts of this clonotype. The CDR3 region has the DNA TGTGCCAGCAGCTTATCCCTAGCGGGAGGTGAGACCCAGTACTTC. It encodes CASSLSLAGGETQYF. The chain carries TRBV7-6 and TRBJ2-5; TRBD2 matches 11 bases. Germline values: CDR1 SGHVS, CDR2 FNYEAQ. The CDR3 is 15 residues long. V was clipped by 2 bases and J by 5 bases; unmatched bases: 4.

The sample holds many counts of this clonotype. The V call is TRBV27, the J call TRBJ2-5, with TRBD2 identical over 11 bases. V lost 4 bases and J lost 1; bases outside the gene matches: 20. This CDR3 contains 21 residues. Germline-derived CDR1 and CDR2 are MNHEY and SMNVEV (reference sequence). CDR3 residues: CASSSRLRGLWTSGFQETQYF. DNA of the CDR3: TGTGCCAGCAGTTCCCGCCTAAGGGGGCTGTGGACTAGCGGGTTCCAAGAGACCCAGTACTTC.

In its sample, this clonotype was seen many times. The V gene is TRBV9, the J gene TRBJ2-5; D is undetermined. The CDR3 is made up of 14 amino acids. Germline lookup yields CDR1 SGDLS and CDR2 YYNGEE. The V end lost 0 bases, the J end lost 3 bases, and 9 bases lay between the germline ends. CDR3 coding DNA: TGTGCCAGCAGCGTAGAAGTCAGAAAAGAGACCCAGTACTTC. It codes for CASSVEVRKETQYF.

Ten or more counts support this clonotype. The chain recombines TRBV6-5 with TRBJ2-3, with a weak D call TRBD2 (5 bases). Germline assignment: CDR1 MNHEY and CDR2 SVGAGI. The V and J ends lost 4 bases and 12 bases respectively, with 17 bases between them. The CDR3 runs 13 residues. The CDR3 region is CASSLAGLGSQYF. CDR3 nucleotides: TGTGCCAGCAGTTTAGCCGGACTCGGCTCCCAGTATTTT.

This clonotype was recorded many times. The J gene is TRBJ2-1, the V gene TRBV2, with TRBD2 matching over 10 bases. Germline V gene lookup returns CDR1 SNHLY and CDR2 FYNNEI. V trimming: 8 bases; J trimming: 6 bases; junction bases outside the gene matches: 19. This CDR3 contains 18 residues. The CDR3 sequence: CASLTGLAPDGLGNEQFF. Written as DNA, the CDR3 is TGTGCCAGCCTTACGGGACTAGCGCCCGATGGGCTAGGCAATGAGCAGTTCTTC.

This clonotype was detected many times. The gene calls are TRBV10-3 and TRBJ2-3; D remains ambiguous. The V and J ends lost 5 bases and 5 bases respectively, with 11 bases between them. The germline V gene has CDR1 ENHRY and CDR2 SYGVKD. The CDR3 sequence is 13 residues long. CDR3 nucleotide sequence: TGTGCCATCAGTATTAGTGCCCAAGATACGCAGTATTTT. It yields the protein CAISISAQDTQYF.

This clonotype was observed many times. The gene calls are TRBV20-1 and TRBJ2-1; D is ambiguous. Germline V gene sequence: CDR1 DFQATT, CDR2 SNEGSKA (reference sequence). V shed 3 bases and J shed 4 bases, with 13 bases lying between them. The CDR3 totals 14 residues. The CDR3 sequence is CSASIPLRYNEQFF. The CDR3, as DNA: TGCAGTGCTAGTATCCCCTTGAGGTACAATGAGCAGTTCTTC.

This clonotype was observed at least ten times. The rearrangement uses TRBV5-1 and TRBJ2-7, with TRBD1 as a possible D gene (6 bases). The CDR3 sequence is 15 residues long. Trimming took off 0 bases at V and 5 bases at J, with 15 bases between the two ends. Germline V gene data show CDR1 as SGHRS and CDR2 as YFSETQ. The CDR3 bases are TGCGCCAGCAGCTTGGAAGGGGGAGCCAGGAACGAGCAGTACTTC. Its protein is CASSLEGGARNEQYF.

This clonotype was seen repeatedly, ten times or more. This chain uses TRBV11-2 with TRBJ2-3; D possibly matches TRBD1 or TRBD2 (7 bases each). From germline, CDR1 is SGHAT and CDR2 FQNNGV. V shed 1 base and J shed 3 bases, with 17 bases lying between them. This CDR3 spans 17 amino acids. The CDR3 region has the DNA TGTGCCAGCAGCTTAGTAGGGGGCGGGAGCGGGACAGATACGCAGTATTTT. Amino acids: CASSLVGGGSGTDTQYF.

This clonotype was recorded at least ten times. The chain couples TRBV5-1 to TRBJ2-1; 10 bases line up with TRBD2. V shed 2 bases and J 7 bases; nucleotides not matched to a gene: 6. Germline V gene data show CDR1 as SGHRS and CDR2 as YFSETQ. CDR3 size: 15 residues. Here the CDR3 reads CASSLLLAGENEQFF. Written as DNA, the CDR3 is TGCGCCAGCAGCTTACTGCTAGCGGGAGAAAATGAGCAGTTCTTC.

This clonotype was observed many times. The rearrangement uses TRBV7-9 and TRBJ2-1; D gene ambiguous. Germline V gene data show CDR1 as SEHNR and CDR2 as FQNEAQ (reference sequence). The length of the CDR3 is 13 residues. The ends were cut back, 7 bases at V and 7 bases at J, with 14 bases in the middle. This CDR3 is CASNLRSENEQFF. CDR3 sequence (DNA): TGTGCCAGCAATCTTAGATCCGAAAATGAGCAGTTCTTC.

The gene calls are TRBV10-3 and TRBJ1-4, with 8 nucleotides matching TRBD1. The germline V gene has CDR1 ENHRY and CDR2 SYGVKD. The V segment lost 5 bases and the J segment 8 bases; nucleotides outside the gene matches: 4. The CDR3 is 13 amino acids. CDR3 sequence (DNA): TGTGCCATCAGTCCGGGACAGGACGAAAAACTGTTTTTT. This sequence encodes CAISPGQDEKLFF.

This clonotype was counted ten times or more. CDR3 sequence: CSAKPGGYRTGELFF. The CDR3 DNA reads as TGCAGTGCTAAACCGGGGGGTTACCGGACCGGGGAGCTGTTTTTT. V gene TRBV20-1 combines with J gene TRBJ2-2; 7 positions agree with TRBD2. Germline lookup yields CDR1 DFQATT and CDR2 SNEGSKA (reference sequence). The CDR3 has 15 residues. The ends lost 4 bases at V and 5 bases at J; junction bases unmatched: 10.

This clonotype has a count of ten or more. J is TRBJ1-1 and V is TRBV12-3 or TRBV12-4, with 8 bases identical to TRBD1. Losses at the gene ends were 6 bases for V and 3 bases for J; bases not matched to a gene: 9. This CDR3 has 15 amino acids. The CDR3 DNA reads as TGTGCCAGCAGGACTAACTACAGGGGGGACACTGAAGCTTTCTTT. Translated, it gives CASRTNYRGDTEAFF.

There are many counts of this clonotype. This chain links TRBV28 with TRBJ2-4; TRBD2 might be the D (5 bases). CDR3 size: 16 residues. Trimming shortened V by 5 bases and J by 6 bases, and 20 bases separated the two germline ends. CDR1 and CDR2 (germline): MDHEN, SYDVKM. The CDR3 region is CASSPPSSGRRNIQYF. CDR3 nucleotides: TGTGCCAGCAGTCCACCTAGCTCGGGAAGGAGAAACATTCAGTACTTC.

This clonotype was detected ten times or more. The chain carries TRBV20-1 and TRBJ2-7; no firm D call. Trimming removed 3 bases at V and 2 bases at J, with 17 bases between. This CDR3 contains 15 residues. Germline loops: CDR1 DFQATT, CDR2 SNEGSKA (reference sequence). CDR3 residues: CSASHPGRRPYEQYF. Written as DNA, the CDR3 is TGCAGTGCTAGTCACCCGGGCAGGCGCCCCTACGAGCAGTACTTC.

This clonotype was seen a few times. The chain is built from TRBV6-1 and TRBJ2-7; 11 bases map to TRBD2. CDR3 size: 14 residues. Unmatched junction bases numbered 7, after V lost 8 bases and J lost 4 bases. The V gene's germline CDR1 is MNHNS and CDR2 SASEGT. The chain's CDR3 is CASGGTSGLYEQYF. As DNA, the CDR3 is TGTGCCAGCGGAGGGACTAGCGGTTTGTACGAGCAGTACTTC.

This clonotype has a count of ten or more. The CDR3 loop reads CSVDRLPQAAFF. The CDR3 coding sequence is TGCAGCGTTGATCGGCTCCCTCAGGCAGCTTTCTTT. This chain links TRBV29-1 with TRBJ1-1; D gene ambiguous. Trimming took 3 bases from V and 10 from J, leaving 15 bases between them. The germline CDR1 and CDR2 sequences are SQVTM and ANQGSEA. This CDR3 contains 12 residues.

This clonotype has ten or more counts. The CDR3 nucleotides are TGCGCCAGCAGCCCTGGAGTACTTAAGAATGAGCAGTTCTTC. As protein: CASSPGVLKNEQFF. V gene TRBV5-1 combines with J gene TRBJ2-1; D gene uncertain. The ends were cut back, 4 bases at V and 7 bases at J, with 15 bases in the middle. The CDR3 length is 14 residues. Per the germline V gene, CDR1 is SGHRS and CDR2 is YFSETQ. Together with reference TRBV5-1 and TRBJ2-1, the CDR3 gives the full variable domain: KAGVTQTPRYLIKTRGQQVTLSCSPISGHRSVSWYQQTPGQGLQFLFEYFSETQRNKGNFPGRFSGRQFSNSRSEMNVSTLELGDSALYLCASSPGVLKNEQFFGPGTRLTVL.

The CDR3 loop reads CASSLPDREQYF. CDR3 sequence (DNA): TGTGCCAGCAGTTTGCCTGACAGAGAGCAGTACTTC. The chain couples TRBV27 to TRBJ2-7; D possibly corresponds to TRBD1 (5 bases). The CDR3 length is 12 residues. Germline CDR1 reads MNHEY; CDR2 reads SMNVEV (reference sequence). V lost 3 bases and J 7 bases, leaving 10 bases between the germline ends.